Following are 5 T cell receptor beta chains from one sample sequenced in a study of blood T cell repertoires in COVID-19 (dated by TCRdb to the early 2020s). The method was the immunoSEQ multiplex PCR assay. TCRdb obtained this table from immuneACCESS and retained in-frame rearrangements with V and J assigned. These tables miss some clones; where compared with another copy, unresolved V genes account for less than half of the shortfall, and the remainder is unexplained. Within this sample are 75,000 to 90,000 clones, with around 85% of them counted one time only. 15% to 20% of the sample goes to the ten largest clones. Sequencing used peripheral blood. The receptors derive from a man older than 75 with active or convalescent COVID-19.

This clone was detected once. The chain recombines TRBV19 with TRBJ2-2; TRBD2 might be the D (5 bases). The CDR3 spans 17 residues. Trimming took off 4 bases at V and 2 bases at J, with 17 bases between the two ends. The V gene's germline CDR1 is LNHDA and CDR2 SQIVND (reference sequence). CDR3 residues: CASSNRRGALNTGELFF. The CDR3 bases are TGTGCCAGTAGTAACCGTCGGGGAGCCCTAAACACCGGGGAGCTGTTTTTT.

The genes are TRBV6-4 and TRBJ2-1, with 7 bases identical to TRBD1. Germline CDR1 and CDR2: MRHNA and SNTAGT. The V gene end was trimmed by 2 bases and the J gene end by 9 bases; junction bases not matched to a gene: 4. The CDR3 is 13 residues long. CDR3 coding DNA: TGTGCCAGCAGTGACGACAGGGAGAGTGAGCAGTTCTTC. Encoded protein: CASSDDRESEQFF.

The chain carries TRBV10-2 and TRBJ2-3; perhaps TRBD2 as D (7 bases). Germline-derived CDR1 and CDR2 are WSHSY and SAAADI. Trimming took 6 bases from V and 2 from J, leaving 12 bases between them. This CDR3 has 14 amino acids. This CDR3 is CASRGGAHTDTQYF. CDR3 coding DNA: TGCGCCAGCAGGGGGGGGGCTCACACAGATACGCAGTATTTT.

The chain uses TRBV19 and TRBJ1-5, with D hard to call. Trimming cost V 5 bases and J 0 bases, with 11 bases left between them. Germline V CDR1 and CDR2: LNHDA, SQIVND (reference sequence). The CDR3 has 15 residues. The CDR3 nucleotides read TGTGCCAGTAGTGTAAGACAAGTTAGCAATCAGCCCCAGCATTTT. Translated: CASSVRQVSNQPQHF.

This clone was observed at least ten times. The rearrangement uses TRBV7-9 and TRBJ2-5, with a weak D call TRBD2 (5 bases). Trimming removed 7 bases from V and 5 bases from J, with 20 bases in between. The CDR3 consists of 15 residues. The V gene's germline CDR1 is SEHNR and CDR2 FQNEAQ (reference sequence). This CDR3 is CASTLRVGRGETQYF. DNA of the CDR3: TGTGCCAGCACACTACGAGTAGGGAGAGGGGAGACCCAGTACTTC.